This T cell receptor beta chain stems from a study of T cell changes during pregnancy in multiple sclerosis (dated by TCRdb to 2018 to 2020). Background on the whole study: The study examined how the T cell repertoire changed over the course of pregnancy in women with multiple sclerosis.

About this clone itself: This clone's antigen is unknown. Base qualities are not recorded, but no much larger clone differs from it by a single base.

Receptor libraries were prepared by the immunoSEQ multiplex PCR assay. TCRdb took this table from immuneACCESS and kept in-frame rearrangements with V and J called. Such tables lack part of the clones; where checked against another copy, unresolved V genes explain under half of the gap, and the rest is unexplained. For this sample the table gives roughly 50,000 clones, of which 80% to 95% were detected only once. Nearly 0.4% of the sample is taken by the ten largest. The CDR3, from cysteine to phenylalanine, totals 16 residues. Only CDR3 DNA is held: 48 bases, read in frame from base 1. Based on the germline V gene (reference sequence), the CDR1 and CDR2 sequences are SGHKS and YYEKEE. Deletion took 5 bases off V and 0 bases off J, with a span of 17 bases between the germline ends.

The specimen comprised CD4+ T cells from peripheral blood mononuclear cells, sampled after pregnancy. Recombination connected TRBV5-5 to TRBJ1-1, with the D segment identity uncertain. The receptor was isolated from a female donor with multiple sclerosis, enrolled in a pregnancy study. In nucleotides, the sequence is TGTGCCAGCAGTGGAGGGAGGGCGTTGATGAACACTGAAGCTTTCTTT. The resulting protein is CASSGGRALMNTEAFF.